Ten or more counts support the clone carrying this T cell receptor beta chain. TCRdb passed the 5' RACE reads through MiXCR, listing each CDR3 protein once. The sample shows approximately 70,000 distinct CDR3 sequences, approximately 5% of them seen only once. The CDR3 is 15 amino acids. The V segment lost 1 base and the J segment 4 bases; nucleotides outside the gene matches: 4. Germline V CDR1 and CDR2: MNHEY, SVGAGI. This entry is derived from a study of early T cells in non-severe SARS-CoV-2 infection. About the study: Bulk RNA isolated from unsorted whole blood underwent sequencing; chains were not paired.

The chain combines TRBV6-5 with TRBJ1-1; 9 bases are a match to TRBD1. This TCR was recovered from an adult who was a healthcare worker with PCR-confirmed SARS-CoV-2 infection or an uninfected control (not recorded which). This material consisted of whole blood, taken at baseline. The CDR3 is CASSYYRGRVTEAFF. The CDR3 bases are TGTGCCAGCAGTTACTACAGGGGGCGAGTCACTGAAGCTTTCTTT.